These T cell receptor beta chains were read from a single sample in a study of blood T cells in healthy people across ages. TCRdb reprocessed the 5' RACE reads with MiXCR, giving one entry per CDR3 protein. The repertoire has 1.5 million or so distinct CDR3 sequences, approximately 42% of them found once; the top ten carry more than 4%. The sample taken for sequencing was blood. All receptors derive from a woman between 18 and 29 years old in good health. The CDR3 runs from the conserved cysteine through the conserved F or W.

TRBJ1-4,TRBV30,CATPGGPNEKLFF
TRBJ2-1,TRBV7-9,CASSGLAGGRAFF
TRBJ2-1,TRBV5-1,CASSLASGNDYNEQFF
TRBJ1-2,TRBV6-6,CASSYLPTGNYGYTF
TRBJ2-7,TRBV29-1,CSVETRAYEQYF
-,TRBV5-5,CASSLDGSYNEQYF
TRBJ1-1,TRBV7-3,CASSLSGQMNTEAFF
TRBJ1-1,TRBV10-3,CAISEGQTEAFF
TRBJ1-2,TRBV9,CASSVGQPSGYTF
TRBJ2-7,TRBV7-8,CASSLSGQSEQYF
TRBJ2-7,TRBV6-6,CASSYEGQDYEQYF
TRBJ2-3,TRBV7-2,CASSLGEWTSGRREKDTQYF